This entry features one T cell receptor (beta chain) sequence. The antigen remains unidentified. Time point noted: persistent/refractory GD, antithyroid drugs over 5 years with positive TRAb. Preparation of the TCR library used RNA extracted from PBMCs. The patients were enrolled through endocrinology in Xi'an, China. The sample comes from a study of regulatory T cells in long-lasting Graves disease. Study information: Positive TSH receptor antibodies alongside over 5 years of antithyroid drugs were what marked Graves' disease as persistent.

Regarding the study as a whole: Thyroid tissue went unexamined; only peripheral blood was analyzed.

Relying on iRepertoire HTBI primers and Arm-PCR of CDR3 regions, the team built TCR beta libraries. TCRdb passed the multiplex PCR reads through MiXCR, listing each CDR3 protein once. The sample has around 430,000 distinct CDR3 sequences, approximately 22% seen once. The CDR3 has 12 amino acids. Germline V gene lookup returns CDR1 GTSNPN and CDR2 SVGIG (reference sequence). Trimming cost V 2 bases and J 6 bases, with 10 bases left between them. The starting material was peripheral blood mononuclear cells (PBMCs), obtained when the disease was refractory, from a patient treated with antithyroid drugs. J is TRBJ1-1 and V is TRBV30, with D maybe TRBD1 (5 bases). This TCR was recovered from a female donor with Graves disease. CDR3 DNA: TGTGCCTGGAGTAGGGGCAGGGCTGAAGCTTTCTTT. The encoded protein is CAWSRGRAEAFF.